The 30 T cell receptor beta chains below come from one sample, sequenced in a study of blood T cell repertoires in COVID-19. Sequencing used immunoSEQ multiplex PCR; TCRdb keeps in-frame clones, though not all of them. This table has roughly 150,000 clones, over 80% appearing once. The sample was PBMCs or T cells enriched from blood (not recorded which). The receptors were gathered from a man in his sixties or seventies who had been exposed to COVID-19.

The rearrangement uses TRBV5-5 and TRBJ1-5; D ambiguous. Per germline, CDR1 SGHKS and CDR2 YYEKEE (reference sequence). Trimming cost V 0 bases and J 7 bases, with 8 bases left between them. The CDR3 spans 13 residues. The CDR3 loop is CASSLEASQPQHF. In DNA, the CDR3 is TGTGCCAGCAGCTTGGAAGCATCGCAGCCCCAGCATTTT.

This chain connects TRBV6-2 or TRBV6-3 to TRBJ2-3; 13 bases are shared with TRBD2. Trimming removed 2 bases from V and 4 bases from J; junction bases left unmatched: 9. Germline lookup yields CDR1 MNHEY and CDR2 SVGEGT. The CDR3 is made up of 18 amino acids. The CDR3 sequence: CASSYPVWTSGRSDTQYF. The CDR3 coding sequence is TGTGCCAGCAGTTACCCTGTATGGACTAGCGGGAGATCAGATACGCAGTATTTT.

V and J are TRBV7-2 and TRBJ2-5; 9 positions match TRBD2. V lost 5 bases and J lost 6; bases outside the gene matches: 16. This CDR3 is 17 amino acids long. In germline, CDR1 is SGHTA, CDR2 FQGNSA. In DNA, the CDR3 is TGTGCCAGCAGCCCACAAGCGGGAGGAGCCGGCTTGCAGACCCAGTACTTC. It encodes CASSPQAGGAGLQTQYF.

This chain joins TRBV18 and TRBJ1-2, with D possibly TRBD1 on 5 matching bases. The CDR3 consists of 16 residues. Germline CDR1 and CDR2: KGHSH and LQKENI. V shed 3 bases and J shed 0 bases, with 14 bases lying between them. CDR3 coding DNA: TGTGCCAGCTCACCTATGGGAGGAGGGGCTAACTATGGCTACACCTTC. This translates into CASSPMGGGANYGYTF.

The genes are TRBV10-1 and TRBJ2-1, with 10 bases that match TRBD2. CDR3 length equals 14 residues. V trimming: 8 bases; J trimming: 9 bases; junction bases outside the gene matches: 10. The V gene's germline CDR1 is WNHNN and CDR2 SYGVQD (reference sequence). This chain's CDR3 is CASSSSGRASEQFF. CDR3 in DNA: TGCGCCAGCTCGTCCAGCGGGAGGGCAAGTGAGCAGTTCTTC.

V and J are TRBV4-1 and TRBJ1-2, with D hard to call. Trimming stripped 1 base from V and 5 bases from J, with 14 bases between. This CDR3 is built from 15 residues. Germline V lookup: CDR1 MGHRA, CDR2 YSYEKL. The CDR3 reads CASSQVEGSWYGYTF. As DNA, the CDR3 is TGCGCCAGCAGCCAAGTCGAGGGTAGTTGGTATGGCTACACCTTC.

The chain is built from TRBV29-1 and TRBJ1-2; 7 nucleotides agree with TRBD1. V lost 4 bases, J lost 2 bases, and 7 bases stayed unmatched. Germline V lookup: CDR1 SQVTM, CDR2 ANQGSEA. There are 14 residues in the CDR3. In DNA form, the CDR3 reads TGCAGCGTTGGGGGGGAGGACAGGAACTATGGCTACACCTTC. It specifies CSVGGEDRNYGYTF.

V and J are TRBV27 and TRBJ1-6; the match to TRBD1 covers 7 bases. V gave up 4 bases and J gave up 7 bases; unmatched junction bases: 10. The germline CDR1 and CDR2 sequences are MNHEY and SMNVEV (reference sequence). The CDR3 loop spans 16 amino acids. In DNA form, the CDR3 reads TGTGCCAGCAGTTCGTACTCTACAGGGGACAATTCACCCCTCCACTTT. It is translated as CASSSYSTGDNSPLHF.

This clone was detected once. The chain combines TRBV19 with TRBJ1-1; 9 nucleotides match TRBD1. CDR3 length equals 14 residues. J was trimmed by 6 bases and V by 7 bases; bases with no gene match: 9. Germline V gives CDR1 LNHDA, CDR2 SQIVND (reference sequence). Here the CDR3 reads CASTTGQGRPEAFF. The CDR3 DNA is TGTGCCAGTACCACTGGACAGGGGCGACCTGAAGCTTTCTTT.

The chain employs TRBV6-2 or TRBV6-3 and TRBJ2-6; maybe TRBD1 (6 bases). V was cut by 5 bases and J by 0 bases, with 14 bases left in between. The CDR3 is made up of 17 amino acids. The V gene's germline CDR1 is MNHEY and CDR2 SVGEGT. CDR3 loop: CASSLSGTFSGANVLTF. The CDR3 DNA follows: TGTGCCAGCAGTCTATCGGGGACATTCTCTGGGGCCAACGTCCTGACTTTC.

V and J are TRBV27 and TRBJ1-1; no definite D call. The CDR3 contains 15 residues. Germline V gene data show CDR1 as MNHEY and CDR2 as SMNVEV (reference sequence). Trimming cost V 2 bases and J 1 base, with 11 bases left between them. The CDR3, as DNA: TGTGCCAGCAGTTTAAGGCGGGTCGGGAACACTGAAGCTTTCTTT. Translation gives CASSLRRVGNTEAFF.

The gene calls are TRBV4-3 and TRBJ2-7; 8 nucleotides agree with TRBD1. Germline V gene sequence: CDR1 LGHNA, CDR2 YSLEER. The CDR3 totals 15 residues. The V gene end was trimmed by 5 bases and the J gene end by 0 bases; junction bases not matched to a gene: 6. CDR3 loop: CASSGNRGISYEQYF. The CDR3 region has the DNA TGCGCCAGCAGCGGAAACAGGGGGATCTCCTACGAGCAGTACTTC.

The rearrangement joins TRBV15 to TRBJ1-5; 7 nucleotides match TRBD1. This CDR3 has 15 residues. The V gene end was trimmed by 1 base and the J gene end by 5 bases; junction bases not matched to a gene: 5. The germline V gene has CDR1 LNHNV and CDR2 YYDKDF (reference sequence). In DNA form, the CDR3 reads TGTGCCACCAGCAGAGCTTGGGACAGTTATCAGCCCCAGCATTTT. Its protein product is CATSRAWDSYQPQHF.

This chain connects TRBV14 to TRBJ2-3, with a weak D call TRBD2 (5 bases). Trimming pared 8 bases from V and 4 bases from J, leaving 13 bases between. CDR1 and CDR2 from the germline V gene are SGHDN and FVKESK. The CDR3 is 13 amino acids. CDR3: CASRLSAADTQYF. In DNA, the CDR3 is TGTGCCAGCCGCCTTAGCGCTGCAGATACGCAGTATTTT.

This clone appeared a few times. DNA of the CDR3: TGTGCCAGCAGCGCAGGGGTATTCGGGGCATGGTCTAATGAAAAACTGTTTTTT. It translates to CASSAGVFGAWSNEKLFF. The chain joins TRBV7-2 to TRBJ1-4; D possibly corresponds to TRBD1 (6 bases). The CDR3 consists of 18 residues. Trimming took 5 bases from V and 3 from J, leaving 22 bases between them. Germline CDR1 reads SGHTA; CDR2 reads FQGNSA.

The V call is TRBV19, the J call TRBJ1-2; 8 bases fit TRBD1. The V segment lost 6 bases and the J segment 2 bases; nucleotides outside the gene matches: 11. This CDR3 spans 16 amino acids. Germline V gene lookup returns CDR1 LNHDA and CDR2 SQIVND (reference sequence). DNA for the CDR3: TGTGCCAGTAGCAGAGAAGGGACAGGTTCAAACTATGGCTACACCTTC. Its protein product is CASSREGTGSNYGYTF.

J is TRBJ1-1 and V is TRBV21-1; TRBD1 reflects the table's D call only, with no check against the DNA. TRBV21-1 is designated a pseudogene. The CDR3 covers 15 residues. The CDR3 nucleotides read TGTGCCAGCAGCAAAGACAGGGGAAGGTTTACTGAAGCTTTCTTT. It is translated as CASSKDRGRFTEAFF.

The gene calls are TRBV15 and TRBJ2-7; possibly TRBD1 for D (6 bases). The CDR3 is 13 residues long. V dropped 3 bases and J dropped 0 bases, with 6 bases sitting between them. Germline V gene sequence: CDR1 LNHNV, CDR2 YYDKDF (reference sequence). The CDR3 reads CATSRDSSYEQYF. CDR3 DNA: TGTGCCACCAGCAGGGACAGCTCCTACGAGCAGTACTTC. Drawing the rest from reference TRBV15 and TRBJ2-7, the complete variable domain is DAMVIQNPRYQVTQFGKPVTLSCSQTLNHNVMYWYQQKSSQAPKLLFHYYDKDFNNEADTPDNFQSRRPNTSFCFLDIRSPGLGDTAMYLCATSRDSSYEQYFGPGTRLTVT.

The chain is built from TRBV10-1 and TRBJ1-5, with TRBD1 matching over 7 bases. The CDR3 loop spans 14 amino acids. Germline V gives CDR1 WNHNN, CDR2 SYGVQD (reference sequence). Trimming removed 6 bases from V and 8 bases from J; junction bases left unmatched: 10. CDR3 sequence reads: CASRRSRGRKPQHF. The CDR3 nucleotides are TGCGCCAGCAGGCGATCCAGGGGGAGGAAGCCCCAGCATTTT.

The V gene is TRBV7-8, the J gene TRBJ1-4; D gene unclear. The CDR3 loop spans 14 amino acids. Trimming took off 2 bases at V and 5 bases at J, with 9 bases between the two ends. CDR1 is SGHVS, CDR2 FQNEAQ, per germline. The CDR3 DNA reads TGTGCCAGCAGCTTAATGACGGGGAATGAAAAACTGTTTTTT. Translation gives CASSLMTGNEKLFF.

This chain joins TRBV11-2 and TRBJ2-1; 10 positions match TRBD2. The CDR3 runs 16 residues. Unmatched junction bases numbered 8, after V lost 2 bases and J lost 7 bases. In germline, CDR1 is SGHAT, CDR2 FQNNGV. The CDR3 is CASSLFSGGLGNEQFF. CDR3 DNA sequence: TGTGCCAGCAGCTTATTTAGCGGGGGGCTCGGGAATGAGCAGTTCTTC. The complete variable domain, with remaining parts taken from reference TRBV11-2 and TRBJ2-1, reads EAGVAQSPRYKIIEKRQSVAFWCNPISGHATLYWYQQILGQGPKLLIQFQNNGVVDDSQLPKDRFSAERLKGVDSTLKIQPAKLEDSAVYLCASSLFSGGLGNEQFFGPGTRLTVL.

The chain uses TRBV2 and TRBJ2-6; TRBD1 is a possible D gene (6 bases). This CDR3 has 15 residues. CDR1 and CDR2 from the germline V gene are SNHLY and FYNNEI. V lost 6 bases to trimming and J lost 0 bases, with 9 bases between them. Written as DNA, the CDR3 is TGTGCCAGCAGGGACAGTTTCTCTGGGGCCAACGTCCTGACTTTC. Translating gives CASRDSFSGANVLTF.

The chain employs TRBV7-8 and TRBJ2-1; TRBD1 matches 10 bases. This CDR3 has 13 amino acids. Trimming removed 4 bases from V and 15 bases from J; junction bases left unmatched: 9. Germline CDR1 and CDR2: SGHVS and FQNEAQ. CDR3 sequence reads: CASSSTGTGVLFF. CDR3 nucleotide sequence: TGTGCCAGCAGCTCCACCGGGACAGGGGTTTTGTTCTTC.

The chain recombines TRBV9 with TRBJ2-5; no firm D call. Trimming removed 6 bases at V and 7 bases at J, with 16 bases between. Germline values: CDR1 SGDLS, CDR2 YYNGEE. The CDR3 runs to 13 residues. The CDR3 bases are TGTGCCAGCACCCTGGAGCCCACGGGGACCCAGTACTTC. Translated, it gives CASTLEPTGTQYF.

This clone showed up just once. This sequence joins TRBV5-8 and TRBJ2-1; D possibly corresponds to TRBD1 (5 bases). Looked up from germline, CDR1 is SGHTS and CDR2 is YDEGEE. The CDR3 has 14 residues. V was trimmed by 5 bases and J by 6 bases, leaving 15 bases between them. The CDR3, as DNA: TGTGCCAGCAGTCCCAGACAGACTCCCAATGAGCAGTTCTTC. Translating it yields CASSPRQTPNEQFF.

This clone came up many times. The chain carries TRBV4-1 and TRBJ1-5; no clear D. V was pared by 5 bases and J by 4 bases, with 12 bases between. This CDR3 spans 14 amino acids. CDR1 and CDR2 from the germline V gene are MGHRA and YSYEKL. Written as DNA, the CDR3 is TGCGCCAGCAGCAAGCTCACAGATAATCAGCCCCAGCATTTT. Residues: CASSKLTDNQPQHF.

This clone was observed a single time. The rearrangement uses TRBV3-1 (or the pseudogene TRBV3-2) and TRBJ1-3, with TRBD1 matching over 7 bases. The CDR3 spans 14 residues. Germline CDR1 is LGHDT and CDR2 is YNNKEL (reference sequence). V dropped 5 bases and J dropped 4; count of bases not matched to a gene: 5. The CDR3 here is CASSFGTEGNTIYF. Written as DNA, the CDR3 is TGTGCCAGCAGCTTTGGGACAGAAGGAAACACCATATATTTT.

The V gene is TRBV5-6, the J gene TRBJ2-1, with 12 bases matching TRBD2. This CDR3 has 15 residues. The germline V gene encodes CDR1 SGHDT and CDR2 YYEEEE. V shed 3 bases and J 9 bases; nucleotides not matched to a gene: 7. CDR3 residues: CASSSWTSGNPEQFF. CDR3 coding DNA: TGTGCCAGCAGCTCGTGGACTAGCGGGAACCCTGAGCAGTTCTTC.

The CDR3 DNA follows: TGTGCCAGTAGCATCGACAGGGGGATTAACTATGGCTACACCTTC. This sequence encodes CASSIDRGINYGYTF. The rearrangement links TRBV19 to TRBJ1-2; 9 bases fit TRBD1. V lost 6 bases, J lost 1 base, and 6 bases stayed unmatched. Germline V lookup: CDR1 LNHDA, CDR2 SQIVND (reference sequence). This CDR3 has 15 amino acids.

The gene calls are TRBV2 and TRBJ2-7, with 7 bases aligning to TRBD1. The germline CDR1 and CDR2 sequences are SNHLY and FYNNEI. The CDR3 contains 16 residues. Losses at the gene ends were 2 bases for V and 0 bases for J; bases not matched to a gene: 7. The CDR3, as DNA: TGTGCCAGCAGTGAACTTGACAGGGTCGGCTCCTACGAGCAGTACTTC. It yields the protein CASSELDRVGSYEQYF.